The 30 T cell receptor beta chains given below trace back to one sample, sequenced in a study of PD-1 blockade in mismatch repair-deficient tumors. Sequencing was performed with immunoSEQ multiplex PCR; in TCRdb, only in-frame clones are kept and a portion is missing. The sample lists some 120,000 clones; about 74% were seen once. The material sequenced was peripheral blood, taken approximately 60 weeks after starting pembrolizumab. The receptors derive from an adult with mismatch repair-deficient cancer.

J is TRBJ2-7 and V is TRBV28, with a weak D call TRBD1 (6 bases). Germline V lookup: CDR1 MDHEN, CDR2 SYDVKM. The V end was cut by 6 bases, the J end by 3 bases, with 9 bases between. This CDR3 region has 12 residues. The DNA for the CDR3 is TGTGCCAGCAGACAACAGGGCTACGAGCAGTACTTC. Translated, it gives CASRQQGYEQYF.

The rearrangement joins TRBV7-8 to TRBJ2-7; unclear D gene. The germline CDR1 and CDR2 sequences are SGHVS and FQNEAQ. The CDR3 is 15 residues long. V was cut by 1 base and J by 0 bases, with 10 bases left in between. The CDR3, as DNA: TGTGCCAGCAGCTTAGAGTCATTTAGCTCCTACGAGCAGTACTTC. Protein: CASSLESFSSYEQYF.

This clone was recorded a few times. V and J are TRBV7-6 and TRBJ1-1, with TRBD1 matching 9 bases. CDR1 SGHVS and CDR2 FNYEAQ come from the germline V gene. This CDR3 spans 14 amino acids. Trimming removed 7 bases from V and 1 base from J; junction bases left unmatched: 4. The CDR3 reads CASTPGQGNTEAFF. The CDR3 DNA follows: TGTGCCAGCACCCCGGGACAGGGGAACACTGAAGCTTTCTTT.

This clone came up once. The V gene is TRBV2, the J gene TRBJ2-4; D possibly matches TRBD1 or TRBD2 (6 bases each). Germline V CDR1 and CDR2: SNHLY, FYNNEI. V was trimmed by 7 bases and J by 3 bases, leaving 19 bases between them. The CDR3 totals 16 residues. CDR3: CASIPGWGAGKNIQYF. Here the CDR3 DNA reads TGTGCCAGCATCCCAGGGTGGGGGGCCGGCAAAAACATTCAGTACTTC.

The V gene is TRBV7-6, the J gene TRBJ1-1; TRBD1 agrees at 7 bases. The ends lost 5 bases at V and 0 bases at J; junction bases unmatched: 3. Germline V gives CDR1 SGHVS, CDR2 FNYEAQ. The CDR3 covers 14 residues. CDR3 residues: CASSATGMNTEAFF. The CDR3, as DNA: TGTGCCAGCAGCGCGACAGGGATGAACACTGAAGCTTTCTTT.

This clone appeared a single time. J is TRBJ2-3 and V is TRBV18; 7 bases align to TRBD2. The V segment lost 3 bases and the J segment 6 bases; nucleotides outside the gene matches: 12. The CDR3 contains 16 residues. Germline lookup yields CDR1 KGHSH and CDR2 LQKENI. The CDR3 DNA reads as TGTGCCAGCTCACCCACAGCCAGCGCGGGGGTCGATACGCAGTATTTT. Translated, it gives CASSPTASAGVDTQYF.

The chain has TRBV13 and TRBJ2-7; TRBD2 aligns across 14 bases. Trimming at V came to 5 bases and at J to 4 bases, leaving 4 bases not matched to a gene. Germline CDR1 is PRHDT and CDR2 is FYEKMQ (reference sequence). The CDR3 is made up of 15 amino acids. CDR3 region: CASSAGLAGGYEQYF. CDR3 in DNA: TGTGCCAGCAGCGCTGGACTAGCGGGAGGATACGAGCAGTACTTC.

V gene TRBV7-9 combines with J gene TRBJ1-5; D unclear. V was clipped by 3 bases and J by 0 bases, with 3 bases between them. CDR3 size: 13 residues. In germline, CDR1 is SEHNR, CDR2 FQNEAQ (reference sequence). The CDR3 DNA reads as TGTGCCAGCAGCTTTTATAGCAATCAGCCCCAGCATTTT. This gives the protein CASSFYSNQPQHF. The full variable domain, with the rest looked up from reference TRBV7-9 and TRBJ1-5, is DTGVSQNPRHKITKRGQNVTFRCDPISEHNRLYWYRQTLGQGPEFLTYFQNEAQLEKSRLLSDRFSAERPKGSFSTLEIQRTEQGDSAMYLCASSFYSNQPQHFGDGTRLSIL.

V is TRBV30 and J is TRBJ1-3, with 7 bases identical to TRBD1. The ends lost 4 bases at V and 9 bases at J; junction bases unmatched: 9. The CDR3 has 13 amino acids. Per the germline V gene, CDR1 is GTSNPN and CDR2 is SVGIG (reference sequence). In nucleotides, the CDR3 is TGTGCCTGGAAAGGGACAGCCGGCGGCACCATATATTTT. Translated, it gives CAWKGTAGGTIYF.

The chain uses TRBV6-5 and TRBJ2-6; D is ambiguous. CDR3 length: 13 residues. The germline CDR1 and CDR2 sequences are MNHEY and SVGAGI. V was pared by 4 bases and J by 1 base, with 2 bases between. The CDR3 loop is CASSFSGANVLTF. The CDR3 DNA is TGTGCCAGCAGTTTTTCTGGGGCCAACGTCCTGACTTTC.

The V call is TRBV18, the J call TRBJ1-2, with a weak D call TRBD1 (5 bases). The CDR3 extends over 13 amino acids. The V end was cut by 5 bases, the J end by 2 bases, with 9 bases between. Germline V gene sequence: CDR1 KGHSH, CDR2 LQKENI. DNA of the CDR3: TGTGCCAGCTCAGTGACAGAAAACTATGGCTACACCTTC. Protein product: CASSVTENYGYTF.

The chain recombines TRBV4-1 with TRBJ2-1; either TRBD1 or TRBD2 may fit D (5 bases each). This CDR3 comprises 15 residues. V was cut by 4 bases and J by 5 bases, with 15 bases left in between. Germline CDR1 reads MGHRA; CDR2 reads YSYEKL. The CDR3 coding sequence is TGCGCCAGCAGCCTGCCGGGACGCCGTGACAATGAGCAGTTCTTC. This gives the protein CASSLPGRRDNEQFF.

The chain links TRBV14 to TRBJ2-7; TRBD1 agrees at 10 bases. J lost 0 bases, V lost 0 bases, and 11 bases had no gene match. This CDR3 has 19 amino acids. CDR1 SGHDN and CDR2 FVKESK come from the germline V gene. The CDR3 here is CASSQESAWDRGLSYEQYF. DNA of the CDR3: TGTGCCAGCAGCCAAGAATCGGCATGGGACAGGGGACTCTCCTACGAGCAGTACTTC.

The gene calls are TRBV2 and TRBJ2-7; D is perhaps TRBD1 (6 bases). Trimming left V 5 bases short and J 2 bases short, with 13 bases between. Germline CDR1 reads SNHLY; CDR2 reads FYNNEI. The CDR3 length is 14 residues. The CDR3 DNA is TGTGCCAGCAGTCTGGCAGGGGTGGCCTACGAGCAGTACTTC. Its protein product is CASSLAGVAYEQYF.

This clone is medium-sized by share. V gene TRBV25-1 combines with J gene TRBJ1-2, with 7 bases lining up with TRBD1. The CDR3 consists of 15 residues. Losses at the gene ends were 3 bases for V and 1 base for J; bases not matched to a gene: 5. Germline V CDR1 and CDR2: MGHDK, SYGVNS. In DNA form, the CDR3 reads TGTGCCAGCAGTGATGGACAGGAGATTAACTATGGCTACACCTTC. It specifies CASSDGQEINYGYTF.

Only a few counts were recorded for this clone. The J gene is TRBJ2-1, the V gene TRBV18; D is unresolved. Germline loops: CDR1 KGHSH, CDR2 LQKENI. Trimming took off 3 bases at V and 1 base at J, with 16 bases between the two ends. This CDR3 has 17 amino acids. The CDR3 loop reads CASSPSDNRASYNEQFF. The CDR3 DNA reads TGTGCCAGCTCACCTTCAGATAACAGAGCATCCTACAATGAGCAGTTCTTC.

The V call is TRBV7-2, the J call TRBJ2-2, with 8 nucleotides matching TRBD1. The CDR3 has 13 residues. V shed 4 bases and J 7 bases; nucleotides not matched to a gene: 2. Germline lookup yields CDR1 SGHTA and CDR2 FQGNSA. CDR3 sequence (DNA): TGTGCCAGCAGCTACAGGGGGTTCGGGGAGCTGTTTTTT. Protein sequence: CASSYRGFGELFF. The full variable domain, in which reference TRBV7-2 and TRBJ2-2 provide the parts outside the CDR3, is GAGVSQSPSNKVTEKGKDVELRCDPISGHTALYWYRQSLGQGLEFLIYFQGNSAPDKSGLPSDRFSAERTGGSVSTLTIQRTQQEDSAVYLCASSYRGFGELFFGEGSRLTVL.

The chain couples TRBV6-6 to TRBJ2-7, with no clear D. The length of the CDR3 is 14 residues. In germline, CDR1 is MNHNY, CDR2 SVGAGI (reference sequence). The V end was cut by 2 bases, the J end by 2 bases, with 10 bases between. DNA of the CDR3: TGTGCCAGCAGTTACCTACAGTTACCCTACGAGCAGTACTTC. This translates into CASSYLQLPYEQYF.

The chain combines TRBV30 with TRBJ2-5; a weak D match, TRBD2 (7 bases). CDR1 and CDR2 from the germline V gene are GTSNPN and SVGIG (reference sequence). CDR3 size: 13 residues. Trimming took off 5 bases at V and 4 bases at J, with 14 bases between the two ends. The CDR3 DNA reads TGTGCCTGGGGGGGGGCGGTAAGAGAGACCCAGTACTTC. This sequence encodes CAWGGAVRETQYF.

The gene calls are TRBV30 and TRBJ2-5; the match to TRBD2 covers 10 bases. V shed 3 bases and J 1 base; nucleotides not matched to a gene: 8. CDR3 length: 16 amino acids. CDR1 and CDR2 from the germline V gene are GTSNPN and SVGIG (reference sequence). CDR3: CAWSPQLAGSQETQYF. The CDR3 DNA sequence: TGTGCCTGGAGCCCGCAACTAGCGGGAAGCCAAGAGACCCAGTACTTC.

V usage is TRBV5-1 and J usage is TRBJ2-7; D tentatively reads TRBD1 or TRBD2 (6 bases each). V was shortened by 0 bases and J by 0 bases, with 10 bases between the two germline ends. The germline CDR1 and CDR2 sequences are SGHRS and YFSETQ. CDR3 length: 15 residues. This CDR3 is CASSLGGASSYEQYF. The CDR3 nucleotides read TGCGCCAGCAGCTTGGGGGGGGCCAGCTCCTACGAGCAGTACTTC.

This clone was observed at least ten times. The chain joins TRBV4-1 to TRBJ1-2; tentatively, D is TRBD1 (5 bases). Germline V gene sequence: CDR1 MGHRA, CDR2 YSYEKL. Trimming stripped 2 bases from V and 0 bases from J, with 10 bases between. This CDR3 has 15 residues. This CDR3 is CASSQQTTANYGYTF. The CDR3 nucleotides are TGCGCCAGCAGCCAACAAACGACAGCTAACTATGGCTACACCTTC.

This clone occurred once. This chain links TRBV29-1 with TRBJ2-7; TRBD2 might be the D (5 bases). CDR1 and CDR2 from the germline V gene are SQVTM and ANQGSEA. The CDR3 spans 15 residues. V lost 6 bases, J lost 3 bases, and 21 bases lay in between. In DNA form, the CDR3 reads TGCAGCGTCCTAGACTACTCCCCGGGTGGCTACGAGCAGTACTTC. Its protein product is CSVLDYSPGGYEQYF.

The chain recombines TRBV4-3 with TRBJ2-7, with 10 positions matching TRBD2. V lost 3 bases to trimming and J lost 3 bases; unmatched junction nucleotides: 2. Looked up from germline, CDR1 is LGHNA and CDR2 is YSLEER. The CDR3 length is 14 residues. CDR3: CASSQGLANYEQYF. The CDR3 bases are TGCGCCAGCAGCCAGGGACTAGCGAACTACGAGCAGTACTTC.

This clone was seen only a few times. This chain joins TRBV10-3 and TRBJ2-3, with 12 bases identical to TRBD2. CDR3 length: 18 residues. V lost 6 bases, J lost 1 base, and 11 bases stayed unmatched. CDR1 is ENHRY, CDR2 SYGVKD, per germline. CDR3 amino acids: CAIRSSTSGRVRTDTQYF. CDR3 in DNA: TGTGCCATCAGAAGTTCGACTAGCGGGAGAGTTCGCACAGATACGCAGTATTTT.

The genes are TRBV9 and TRBJ2-5; D is ambiguous. CDR3 length: 14 residues. Deletions cut 0 bases from V and 4 bases from J, with 10 bases between. CDR1 SGDLS and CDR2 YYNGEE come from the germline V gene. The CDR3 DNA follows: TGTGCCAGCAGCGTAGAGGCAGTCTCAGAGACCCAGTACTTC. It is translated as CASSVEAVSETQYF.

CDR3 amino acids: CASSYSPSGSSDTQYF. The CDR3 DNA sequence: TGTGCCAGCAGTTACTCGCCTAGCGGGAGTTCAGATACGCAGTATTTT. This sequence joins TRBV6-5 and TRBJ2-3; 10 bases are shared with TRBD2. Trimming at V came to 0 bases and at J to 4 bases, leaving 4 bases not matched to a gene. The CDR3 contains 16 residues. Germline CDR1 is MNHEY and CDR2 is SVGAGI.

The chain has TRBV5-1 and TRBJ2-3, with 13 positions matching TRBD2. The V segment lost 0 bases and the J segment 1 base; nucleotides outside the gene matches: 2. Germline V lookup: CDR1 SGHRS, CDR2 YFSETQ. The CDR3 covers 17 residues. The CDR3 region is CASSLATSGRGTDTQYF. The CDR3 bases are TGCGCCAGCAGCTTGGCCACTAGCGGGAGGGGCACAGATACGCAGTATTTT.

CDR3 amino acids: CASSLLIRFTSGANVLTF. CDR3 nucleotide sequence: TGTGCCAGCAGCTTGTTAATCCGGTTCACCTCTGGGGCCAACGTCCTGACTTTC. This chain links TRBV5-6 with TRBJ2-6; D unresolved. CDR1 and CDR2 from the germline V gene are SGHDT and YYEEEE. V gave up 1 base and J gave up 0 bases, with 14 bases separating them. This CDR3 is built from 18 residues.

This sequence joins TRBV5-1 and TRBJ2-7, with D perhaps matching TRBD2 (7 bases). The CDR3 contains 14 residues. V was cut by 4 bases and J by 6 bases, with 17 bases left in between. CDR1 is SGHRS and CDR2 is YFSETQ in the germline V gene. The CDR3 here is CASSRAGDISEQYF. As DNA, the CDR3 is TGCGCCAGCAGCCGCGCGGGGGACATCAGCGAGCAGTACTTC.